This TCR beta chain was recovered during a study of cytomegalovirus exposure and HLA in healthy donors. Amplification used 60 Vbeta primers and 13 Jbeta primers. TCRdb's copy holds only in-frame clones and misses some; the assay was immunoSEQ multiplex PCR. The sample has 200,000 to 250,000 clones; roughly 70% are singletons. Study results and limitations: TCR beta chains numbering about 160 were designated cytomegalovirus-associated. Later work associated 16,951 TCR beta sequences with HLA alleles at 0.05 false discovery rate.

The CDR3 covers 15 residues. Trimming left V 10 bases short and J 7 bases short, with 20 bases between. Per the germline V gene, CDR1 is LNHDA and CDR2 is SQIVND (reference sequence). Note on this clone: What it recognizes is unknown.

The sequencing sample was made of PBMCs. The source is a woman aged 25 to 39 in good health and CMV-seronegative. V and J are TRBV19 and TRBJ1-6, with D tentatively TRBD1 (6 bases). In DNA, the CDR3 is TGTGCCACCAGAAACCTAGATGGGGGCAATTCACCCCTCCACTTT. It specifies CATRNLDGGNSPLHF.